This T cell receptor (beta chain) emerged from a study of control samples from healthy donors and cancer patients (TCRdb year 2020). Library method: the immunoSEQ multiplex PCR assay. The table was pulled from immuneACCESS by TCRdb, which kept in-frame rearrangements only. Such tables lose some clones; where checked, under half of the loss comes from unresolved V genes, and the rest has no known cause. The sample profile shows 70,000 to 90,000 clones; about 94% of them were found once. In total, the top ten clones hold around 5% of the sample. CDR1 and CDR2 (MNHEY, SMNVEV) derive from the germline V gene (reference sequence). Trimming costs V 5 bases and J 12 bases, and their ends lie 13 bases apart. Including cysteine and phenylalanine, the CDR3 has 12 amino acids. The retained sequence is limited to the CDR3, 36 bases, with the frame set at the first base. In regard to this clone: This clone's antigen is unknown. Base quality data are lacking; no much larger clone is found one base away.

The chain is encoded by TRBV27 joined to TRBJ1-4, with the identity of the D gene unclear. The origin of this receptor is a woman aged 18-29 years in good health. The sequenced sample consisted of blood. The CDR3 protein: CASSGRLGQLFF. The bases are TGTGCCAGCAGTGGGCGGTTAGGGCAACTGTTTTTT.